The clone carrying this T cell receptor beta chain was seen a handful of times. Antigen specificity is unknown. The sample is drawn from a study of cytomegalovirus exposure and HLA in healthy donors. Study-level results: An Asian-associated ancestry cluster reportedly showed fewer N-insertions than the approximately 700-donor mean in a later analysis.

The PCR used 60 Vbeta and 13 Jbeta primers. Generated by immunoSEQ multiplex PCR, the TCRdb table keeps only in-frame clones and is missing some. The table has 95,000 to 110,000 clones, approximately 80% seen once; the top ten hold approximately 5.3%. Sequenced: PBMCs. This receptor was identified in a young woman in good health and CMV-seropositive.

Written as DNA, the CDR3 is TGTGCCAGCAGTGGTCGGGACAGGGCGAACACTGAAGCTTTCTTT. It is translated as CASSGRDRANTEAFF. The gene calls are TRBV25-1 and TRBJ1-1; 9 bases fit TRBD1. The length of the CDR3 is 15 residues. Germline CDR1 is MGHDK and CDR2 is SYGVNS. The ends lost 4 bases at V and 1 base at J; junction bases unmatched: 4.